This TCR beta chain derives from a study of cytomegalovirus exposure and HLA in healthy donors. Study-wide results and caveats: Some TCR beta chains (roughly 160 of them) were listed as cytomegalovirus-associated. A later analysis found first-cohort TCR clusters tended to co-occur in the roughly 120 validation repertoires.

Of note for this clone: Its antigen is unidentified.

V shed 2 bases and J shed 6 bases, with 14 bases lying between them. Germline V gene data show CDR1 as SNHLY and CDR2 as FYNNEI. This CDR3 has 15 amino acids. Generated by immunoSEQ multiplex PCR, the TCRdb table keeps only in-frame clones and is missing some. The table has about 63,000 clones, 85% to 95% seen once. The V call is TRBV2, the J call TRBJ1-5; D might be TRBD1 (5 bases). Sequenced material: PBMCs. This TCR was sampled from a woman in her late teens or twenties in good health and CMV-seropositive. Here the CDR3 DNA reads TGTGCCAGCAGTGAATTCCAGGGTAGGACTCAGCCCCAGCATTTT. Protein sequence: CASSEFQGRTQPQHF.